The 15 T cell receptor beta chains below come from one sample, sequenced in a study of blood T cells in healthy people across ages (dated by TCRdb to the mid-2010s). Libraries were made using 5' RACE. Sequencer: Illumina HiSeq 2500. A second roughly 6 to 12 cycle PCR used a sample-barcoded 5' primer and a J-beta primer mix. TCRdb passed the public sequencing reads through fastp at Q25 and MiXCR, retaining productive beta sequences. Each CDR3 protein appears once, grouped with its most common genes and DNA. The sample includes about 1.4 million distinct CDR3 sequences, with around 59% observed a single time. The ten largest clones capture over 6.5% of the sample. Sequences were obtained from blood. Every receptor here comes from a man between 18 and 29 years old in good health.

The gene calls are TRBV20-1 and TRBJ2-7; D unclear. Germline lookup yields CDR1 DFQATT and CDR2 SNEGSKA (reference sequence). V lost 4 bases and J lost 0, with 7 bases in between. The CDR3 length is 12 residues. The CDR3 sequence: CSATKSSYEQYF. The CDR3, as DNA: TGCAGTGCTACGAAAAGCTCCTACGAGCAGTACTTC.

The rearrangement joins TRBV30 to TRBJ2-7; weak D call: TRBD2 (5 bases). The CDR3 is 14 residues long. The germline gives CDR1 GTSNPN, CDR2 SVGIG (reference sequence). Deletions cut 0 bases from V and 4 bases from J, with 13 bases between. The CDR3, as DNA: TGTGCCTGGAGTGTGACGGCTAGCACGTACGAGCAGTACTTC. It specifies CAWSVTASTYEQYF.

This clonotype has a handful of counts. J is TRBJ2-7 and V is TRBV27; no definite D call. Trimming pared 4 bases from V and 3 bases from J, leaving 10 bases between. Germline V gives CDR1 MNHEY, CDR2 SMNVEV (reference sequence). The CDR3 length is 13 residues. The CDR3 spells CASSSWAGYEQYF. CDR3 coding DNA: TGTGCCAGCAGTTCTTGGGCTGGCTACGAGCAGTACTTC.

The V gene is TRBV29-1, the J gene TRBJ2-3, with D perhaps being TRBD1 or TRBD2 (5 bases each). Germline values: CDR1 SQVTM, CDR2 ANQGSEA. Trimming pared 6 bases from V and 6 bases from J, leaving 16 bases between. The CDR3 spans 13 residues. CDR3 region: CSVGATWKDTQYF. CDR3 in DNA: TGCAGCGTCGGGGCCACATGGAAGGATACGCAGTATTTT.

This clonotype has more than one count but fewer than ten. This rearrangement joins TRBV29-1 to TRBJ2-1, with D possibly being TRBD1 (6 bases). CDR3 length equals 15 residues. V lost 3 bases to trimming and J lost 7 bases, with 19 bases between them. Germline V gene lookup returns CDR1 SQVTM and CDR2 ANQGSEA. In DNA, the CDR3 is TGCAGCGTTGATGACAGGTCCCAAAATGGGAATGAGCAGTTCTTC. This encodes CSVDDRSQNGNEQFF.

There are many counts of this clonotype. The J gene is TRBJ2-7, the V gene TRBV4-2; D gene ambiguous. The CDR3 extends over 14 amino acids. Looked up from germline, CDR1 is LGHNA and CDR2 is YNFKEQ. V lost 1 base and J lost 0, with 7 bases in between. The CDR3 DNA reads TGTGCCAGCAGCCAAGGCTACAGCTCCTACGAGCAGTACTTC. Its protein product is CASSQGYSSYEQYF.

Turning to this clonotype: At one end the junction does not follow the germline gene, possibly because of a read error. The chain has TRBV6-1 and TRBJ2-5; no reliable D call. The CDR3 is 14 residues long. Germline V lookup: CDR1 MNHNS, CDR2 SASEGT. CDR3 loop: CASSQATDQETQYF. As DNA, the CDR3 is TGTGCCAGCAGTCAAGCGACCGACCAAGAGACCCAGTACTTC.

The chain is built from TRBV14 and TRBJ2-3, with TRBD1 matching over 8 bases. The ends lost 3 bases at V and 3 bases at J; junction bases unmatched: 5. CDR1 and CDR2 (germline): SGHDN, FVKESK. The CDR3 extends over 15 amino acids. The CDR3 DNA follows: TGTGCCAGCAGCCACTCGACAGGGGATACAGATACGCAGTATTTT. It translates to CASSHSTGDTDTQYF.

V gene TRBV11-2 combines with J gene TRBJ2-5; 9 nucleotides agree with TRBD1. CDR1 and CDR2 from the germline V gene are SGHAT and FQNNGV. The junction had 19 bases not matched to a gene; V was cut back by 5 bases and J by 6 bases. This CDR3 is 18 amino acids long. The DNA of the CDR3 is TGTGCCAGCAGCCCCTTCGGCTGGGACAGGGCGAGTGGAAAGACCCAGTACTTC. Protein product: CASSPFGWDRASGKTQYF.

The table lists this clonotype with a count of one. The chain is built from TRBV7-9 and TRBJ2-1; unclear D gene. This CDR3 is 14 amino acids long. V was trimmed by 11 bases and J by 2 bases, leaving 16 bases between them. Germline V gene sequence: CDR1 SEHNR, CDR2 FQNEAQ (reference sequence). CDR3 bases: TGTGCCGCCACGGCGAGTGAGACCTACAATGAGCAGTTCTTC. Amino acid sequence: CAATASETYNEQFF.

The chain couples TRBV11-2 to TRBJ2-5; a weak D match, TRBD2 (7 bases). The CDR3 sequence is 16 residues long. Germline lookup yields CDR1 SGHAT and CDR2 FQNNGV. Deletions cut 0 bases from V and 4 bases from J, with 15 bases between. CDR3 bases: TGTGCCAGCAGCTTAGATCTATCAGGGGAGGGAGAGACCCAGTACTTC. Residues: CASSLDLSGEGETQYF.

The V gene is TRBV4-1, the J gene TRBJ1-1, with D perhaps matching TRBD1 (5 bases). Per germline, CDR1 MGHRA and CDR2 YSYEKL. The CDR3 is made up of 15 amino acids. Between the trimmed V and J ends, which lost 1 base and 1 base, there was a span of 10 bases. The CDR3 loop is CASSQADIRNTEAFF. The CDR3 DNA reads TGCGCCAGCAGCCAAGCGGACATTCGGAACACTGAAGCTTTCTTT.

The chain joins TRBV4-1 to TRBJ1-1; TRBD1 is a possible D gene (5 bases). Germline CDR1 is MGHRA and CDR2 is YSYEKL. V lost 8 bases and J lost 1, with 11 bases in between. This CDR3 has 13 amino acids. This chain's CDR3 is CASCRQPNTEAFF. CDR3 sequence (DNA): TGCGCCAGCTGCAGACAGCCGAACACTGAAGCTTTCTTT.

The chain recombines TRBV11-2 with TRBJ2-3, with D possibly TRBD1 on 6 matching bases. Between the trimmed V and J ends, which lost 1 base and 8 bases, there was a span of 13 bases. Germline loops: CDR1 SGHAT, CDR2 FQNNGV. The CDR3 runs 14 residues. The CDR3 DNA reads TGTGCCAGCAGCTTAGCGCAGGCACAGGGTACGCAGTATTTT. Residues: CASSLAQAQGTQYF. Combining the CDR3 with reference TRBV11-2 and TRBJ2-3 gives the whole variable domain EAGVAQSPRYKIIEKRQSVAFWCNPISGHATLYWYQQILGQGPKLLIQFQNNGVVDDSQLPKDRFSAERLKGVDSTLKIQPAKLEDSAVYLCASSLAQAQGTQYFGPGTRLTVL.

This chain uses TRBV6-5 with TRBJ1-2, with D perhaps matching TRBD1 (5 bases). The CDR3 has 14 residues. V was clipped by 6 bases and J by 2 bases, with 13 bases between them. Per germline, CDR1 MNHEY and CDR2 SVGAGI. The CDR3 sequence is CASSRDGRNYGYTF. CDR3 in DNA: TGTGCCAGCAGCCGGGACGGACGAAACTATGGCTACACCTTC.